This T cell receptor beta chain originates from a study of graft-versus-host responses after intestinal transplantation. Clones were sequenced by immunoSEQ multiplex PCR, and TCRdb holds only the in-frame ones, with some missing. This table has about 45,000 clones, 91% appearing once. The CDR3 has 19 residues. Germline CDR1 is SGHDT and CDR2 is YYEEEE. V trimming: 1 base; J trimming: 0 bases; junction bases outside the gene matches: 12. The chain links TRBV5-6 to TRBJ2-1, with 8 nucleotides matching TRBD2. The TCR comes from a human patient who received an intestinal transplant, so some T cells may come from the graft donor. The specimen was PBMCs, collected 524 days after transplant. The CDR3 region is CASSLSAGVPLSSYNEQFF. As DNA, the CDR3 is TGTGCCAGCAGCTTGTCAGCGGGAGTTCCCTTGAGCTCCTACAATGAGCAGTTCTTC.